This record looks at one T cell receptor (beta chain) sequence and its context. These data belong to a study of blood T cell repertoires in COVID-19. Method: immunoSEQ multiplex PCR; TCRdb's copy keeps in-frame clones and lacks some. The repertoire holds over 600,000 clones, with about 87% as singletons. The sample comprised peripheral blood. This TCR was sampled from a young woman with acute or convalescent COVID-19.

CDR3 nucleotides: TGTGCCTGGAGTGCCCCCCGTGAGGAGCCCCAGTATTTT. It yields the protein CAWSAPREEPQYF. The V and J genes are TRBV30 and TRBJ2-3, with no clear D. CDR3 length: 13 amino acids. Trimming removed 1 base at V and 12 bases at J, with 17 bases between. Germline CDR1 GTSNPN, CDR2 SVGIG (reference sequence).